A single sample gave rise to the 6 T cell receptor beta chains below, sequenced in a study of beta chain features in type 1 diabetes. Expressed TCRB transcripts got sequenced, as all isolated RNA was reverse transcribed. TCRdb's copy holds only in-frame clones and misses some; the assay was immunoSEQ multiplex PCR. The data contain some 640,000 clones, around 15% of them singletons. These receptors have no identified antigens. Study-wide findings and caveats: Shortening of TCRB CDR3s, moderate but significant, appeared in all four CD4+ subsets of Type 1 diabetes patients.

Material for sequencing was naive CD4+ T cells from blood. The receptors were gathered from a man younger than 35 with type 1 diabetes.

The V and J genes are TRBV9 and TRBJ2-1, with TRBD1 matching 8 bases. J gave up 3 bases and V 2 bases, and 25 bases lay outside the gene matches. The length of the CDR3 is 22 residues. The germline CDR1 and CDR2 sequences are SGDLS and YYNGEE. The CDR3 loop is CASSVRPRLTGADSRYYNEQFF. The CDR3 bases are TGTGCCAGCAGCGTTAGGCCCCGCTTGACAGGGGCCGACTCTAGGTACTACAATGAGCAGTTCTTC.

This clone occurred a few times. The chain uses TRBV25-1 and TRBJ1-2; D gene unclear. Per the germline V gene, CDR1 is MGHDK and CDR2 is SYGVNS. This CDR3 region has 13 residues. V lost 5 bases and J 4 bases, leaving 11 bases between the germline ends. Here the CDR3 DNA reads TGTGCCAGCAGTAACAGACGGAGCTATGGCTACACCTTC. Its protein is CASSNRRSYGYTF.

This sequence joins TRBV9 and TRBJ1-3; D not certain. The germline V gene encodes CDR1 SGDLS and CDR2 YYNGEE. V dropped 4 bases and J dropped 0 bases, with 11 bases sitting between them. The CDR3 runs to 15 residues. The CDR3 sequence: CASSPYWGSGNTIYF. The CDR3 DNA follows: TGTGCCAGCAGCCCCTACTGGGGCTCTGGAAACACCATATATTTT.

V usage is TRBV10-3 and J usage is TRBJ1-4; D gene unclear. Germline V lookup: CDR1 ENHRY, CDR2 SYGVKD. This CDR3 contains 13 residues. The V end lost 3 bases, the J end lost 7 bases, and 9 bases lay between the germline ends. In DNA, the CDR3 is TGTGCCATCAGTGACGGGGTGGGTGAAAAACTGTTTTTT. Protein sequence: CAISDGVGEKLFF.

V is TRBV7-9 and J is TRBJ1-2; TRBD1 matches at 7 bases. V trimming: 6 bases; J trimming: 8 bases; junction bases outside the gene matches: 12. From germline, CDR1 is SEHNR and CDR2 FQNEAQ (reference sequence). There are 14 residues in the CDR3. The CDR3 protein is CASREPGGGRGYTF. The CDR3 DNA follows: TGTGCCAGCAGGGAGCCAGGGGGAGGCCGAGGCTACACCTTC.

The chain recombines TRBV5-1 with TRBJ1-1; maybe TRBD1 (5 bases). Germline loops: CDR1 SGHRS, CDR2 YFSETQ. This CDR3 is 17 amino acids long. V was shortened by 1 base and J by 0 bases, with 16 bases between the two germline ends. CDR3 coding DNA: TGCGCCAGCAGCTTGTCTCTACAGGCTATTATGAACACTGAAGCTTTCTTT. Amino acid sequence: CASSLSLQAIMNTEAFF.